This is a list of T cell receptor beta chains from one sample in a study of T cell repertoires in cytomegalovirus infection. TCRdb re-called the reads through MiXCR, storing one row per CDR3 protein. The repertoire includes roughly 570,000 distinct CDR3 sequences, 40% of them detected once, and 40% to 60% sits in the top ten. These receptors' targets are unknown. This specimen consisted of cultured PBMCs, obtained from culture after CMV antigen stimulation. These TCRs come from a human donor in good health (CMV status not recorded). Some clones in this sample may be carry-over from other donors' samples. CDR3s include the opening cysteine and the closing phenylalanine or tryptophan. D genes are given only for firm matches. Size is stated for part of the rows, as once, few or many counts, or as a class when the clone is expanded.

>-|TRBJ1-4|-|TRBV10-3
TGTGCCATTCGCCGAACAGCTAATGAAAAACTGTTTTTT
CAIRRTANEKLFF
>-|TRBJ1-1|-|TRBV6-2/TRBV6-3
TGTGCCAGCAGTTACGCCGGGGGGGACACTGAAGCTTTCTTT
CASSYAGGDTEAFF
>TRBD2|TRBJ2-4|few|TRBV7-8
TGTGCCAGCAGCTTCGGGCTAGCGGGTGGCTTAGCCAAAAACATTCAGTACTTC
CASSFGLAGGLAKNIQYF
>TRBD1|TRBJ2-4|-|TRBV10-3
TGTGCCATCGGACAGGGGGCGGCCAAAAACATTCAGTACTTC
CAIGQGAAKNIQYF
>-|TRBJ1-5|-|TRBV25-1
TGTGCCAGCACCCACAGCGGCCAGGGGAAGGGTGATAAGCATCAGCCCCAGCATTTT
CASTHSGQGKGDKHQPQHF
>TRBD2|TRBJ2-7|once|TRBV4-3
TGCGCCAGCAGCCAAACGACTAGCGGGGCCTACGAGCAGTACTTC
CASSQTTSGAYEQYF
>-|TRBJ2-3|-|TRBV7-2
TGTGCCAGCAGCTCGGGCCCTACGCAGTATTTT
CASSSGPTQYF
>-|TRBJ1-1|-|TRBV12-3/TRBV12-4
TGTGCCAGCACCAAAAGGTTAGGGAAGGACACTGAAGCTTTCTTT
CASTKRLGKDTEAFF
>-|TRBJ1-2|-|TRBV7-6
TGTGCCAGCAGCTCCCCCCGGGGCCCCTATGGCTACACCTTC
CASSSPRGPYGYTF
>-|TRBJ1-5|few|TRBV20-1
TGCAGTGCCGAGTCCAACGGGGATGGGGATCAGCCCCAGCATTTT
CSAESNGDGDQPQHF
>-|TRBJ2-3|few|TRBV12-3/TRBV12-4
TGTGCCAGCAGTCCGGGCGGAACGATGTTCACAGATACGCAGTATTTT
CASSPGGTMFTDTQYF
>TRBD1|TRBJ2-7|few|TRBV6-1
TGTGCCAGCACCAGACAGGGGACGGCCTACGAGCAGTACTTC
CASTRQGTAYEQYF
>-|TRBJ2-1|few|TRBV11-2
TGTGCCAGCAGCGCAGGCCCGATCTACAATGAGCAGTTCTTC
CASSAGPIYNEQFF
>-|TRBJ1-1|-|TRBV19
TGTGCCAGTAGTATAGACGATGGCCACTACAGCGAAGCTTTCTTT
CASSIDDGHYSEAFF
>-|TRBJ1-4|-|TRBV20-1
TGCAGTGCTAGAGATCATCGGGCGGGGGGAGCTAATGAAAAACTGTTTTTT
CSARDHRAGGANEKLFF
>-|TRBJ1-5|many|TRBV7-8
TGTGCCAGCAGCCACGCGCGCCAGGGTGTTCAGCCCCAGCATTTT
CASSHARQGVQPQHF
>TRBD1|TRBJ1-6|few|TRBV7-6
TGTGCCAGCAGTTCGTCAGGGGGATCACCCCTCCACTTT
CASSSSGGSPLHF
>-|TRBJ2-7|-|TRBV7-9
TGTGCCAGCTGGGGGGGGCTCCGGGGCGAGCAGTACTTC
CASWGGLRGEQYF
>-|TRBJ2-7|-|TRBV7-4
TGTGCCAGCAGCTTAATTGGGGCTGTCCACGAGCAGTACTTC
CASSLIGAVHEQYF
>-|TRBJ2-5|-|TRBV7-6
TGTGCCAGCAGCCCACAGGGGAGGGAAGAGACCCAGTACTTC
CASSPQGREETQYF
>-|TRBJ1-2|-|TRBV10-3
TGTGCCATCCGTCGAACCCAGGGGAATGGCTACACCTTC
CAIRRTQGNGYTF
>-|TRBJ2-7|-|TRBV7-2
TGTGCCAGCAGCCCAAGCAGCCTCTACGAGCAGTACTTC
CASSPSSLYEQYF
>TRBD1|TRBJ2-2|once|TRBV5-5
TGTGCCAGCAGCTGGACAGGGGATATGGCCGGGGAGCTGTTTTTT
CASSWTGDMAGELFF
>TRBD2|TRBJ2-1|many|TRBV7-2
TGTGCCAGCAGTTACACAAGATGGGGCGGGGGGGAGCAGTTCTTC
CASSYTRWGGGEQFF
>-|TRBJ1-5|once|TRBV12-5
TGTGCTAGTGGTTTGGCACAACCGATGGGACACCGGTGGCGCAATCAGCCCCAGCATTTT
CASGLAQPMGHRWRNQPQHF
>TRBD2|TRBJ2-5|few|TRBV5-4
TGTGCCAGCAGCCCAGCGGGGGGGCCTGGTGAGACCCAGTACTTC
CASSPAGGPGETQYF
>TRBD1|TRBJ2-1|-|TRBV14
TGTGCCAGCAGTATGTCCGGGACAGGGAGATTCCCGTTCTTC
CASSMSGTGRFPFF
>-|TRBJ2-7|many|TRBV7-2
TGTGCCAGCAGCTTAGTTGGGGGAAGCTCCTACGAGCAGTACTTC
CASSLVGGSSYEQYF
>-|TRBJ2-7|-|TRBV7-9
TGTGCCAGCAGCTCCCGTGAGTTGGGGTACGAGCAGTACTTC
CASSSRELGYEQYF
>TRBD2|TRBJ2-1|many|TRBV7-9
TGTGCCAGCAGCTTAGCGAGCGGGGGGTCGGTGGAGCAGTTCTTC
CASSLASGGSVEQFF
>-|TRBJ2-5|many|TRBV7-2
TGTGCCAGCAGTCCTAGCCGCCAAGAGACCCAGTACTTC
CASSPSRQETQYF
>TRBD2|TRBJ2-7|-|TRBV6-5
TGTGCCAGCAGTTACTTACTAGCGGGGGAACCCTACGAGCAGTACTTC
CASSYLLAGEPYEQYF
>TRBD2|TRBJ2-5|-|TRBV5-4
TGTGCCAGCAGCTCACAACTAGCGGGGCAAGAGACCCAGTACTTC
CASSSQLAGQETQYF
>-|TRBJ2-7|-|TRBV5-1
TGCGCCAGCCGGACGGAAAGCTCCTACGAGCAGTACTTC
CASRTESSYEQYF